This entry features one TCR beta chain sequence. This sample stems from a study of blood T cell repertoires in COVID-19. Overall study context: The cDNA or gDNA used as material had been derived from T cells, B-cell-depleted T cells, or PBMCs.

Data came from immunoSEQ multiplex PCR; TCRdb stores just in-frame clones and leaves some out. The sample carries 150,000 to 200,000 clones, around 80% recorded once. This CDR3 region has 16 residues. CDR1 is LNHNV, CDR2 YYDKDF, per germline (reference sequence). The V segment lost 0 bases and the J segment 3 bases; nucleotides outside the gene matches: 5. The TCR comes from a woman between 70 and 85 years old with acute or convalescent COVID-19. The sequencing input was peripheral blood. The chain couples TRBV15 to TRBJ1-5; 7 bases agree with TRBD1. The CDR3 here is CATSRDSTGINQPQHF. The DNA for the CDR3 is TGTGCCACCAGCAGAGATTCGACAGGGATCAATCAGCCCCAGCATTTT.